One sample yielded the 27 T cell receptor beta chains listed below, sequenced in a study of T cells in women clearing cervical HPV infection. Profiled with immunoSEQ multiplex PCR; TCRdb holds only in-frame clones, not every one. The sample table sets out roughly 40,000 clones. The sample taken for sequencing was blood buffy coat. Receptor source: a woman between 18 and 69 years old with a cervical HPV16 infection that either progressed to CIN3+ or cleared (not recorded which).

Concerning this clone: The read comes to an end 3 residues before the CDR3 does, leaving the germline J gene to fill in the end. The chain carries TRBV5-1 and TRBJ2-5; 9 bases line up with TRBD2. The CDR3 is 15 residues long. Germline V CDR1 and CDR2: SGHRS, YFSETQ. Trimming at V came to 4 bases and at J to 5 bases, leaving 9 bases not matched to a gene. The CDR3 loop reads CASSPTITSGETQYF. CDR3 DNA, as far as it was read: TGCGCCAGCAGCCCTACCATAACTAGCGGGGAGACC.

About this clone: The CDR3 is cut off 3 residues early in the read; its end comes from the germline J gene. V usage is TRBV6-1 and J usage is TRBJ2-7; perhaps TRBD2 as D (5 bases). V lost 4 bases and J lost 0, with 13 bases in between. The CDR3 runs 15 residues. Per germline, CDR1 MNHNS and CDR2 SASEGT. The CDR3 bases that were read are TGTGCCAGCAGTGTAAAGAGCGGCGGCTCCTACGAG. This gives the protein CASSVKSGGSYE. The whole CDR3 sequence is CASSVKSGGSYEQYF.

Note on this clone: Read coverage stops 3 residues before the CDR3 terminus; the germline J gene supplies the remainder. The V and J genes are TRBV20-1 and TRBJ2-7; tentatively, D is TRBD1 (6 bases). The CDR3 has 12 amino acids. Germline V gene data show CDR1 as DFQATT and CDR2 as SNEGSKA (reference sequence). Trimming took 6 bases from V and 6 from J, leaving 15 bases between them. Partial CDR3 DNA: TGCAGTGCCATGGGACAACCAGGCGAG. Its translation: CSAMGQPGE. Given in full, the CDR3 is CSAMGQPGEQYF.

Concerning this clone itself: The CDR3 goes on 3 residues after the read ends, and that part is filled in from the germline J gene. The chain has TRBV12-3 or TRBV12-4 and TRBJ1-1, with a weak D call TRBD1 (5 bases). The V gene lost 7 bases and the J gene lost 3 bases, with 12 bases spanning the gap. This CDR3 is 13 amino acids long. The CDR3 bases that were read are TGTGCCAGCACCTGGAAAGGGGACACTGAA. Protein product: CASTWKGDTE. The whole CDR3 sequence is CASTWKGDTEAFF.

CDR3 loop: CASSATGTDEKLFF. The DNA read from the CDR3 is TGCGCCAGCAGTGCCACAGGGACAGATGAAAAA. The rearrangement uses TRBV10-1 and TRBJ1-4; TRBD1 agrees at 7 bases. The read comes to an end 3 residues before the CDR3 does, leaving the germline J gene to fill in the end. The CDR3 contains 14 residues. Germline V lookup: CDR1 WNHNN, CDR2 SYGVQD (reference sequence). Trimming took 4 bases from V and 6 from J; bases not matched to a gene: 5.

As to this clone: The read finishes 3 residues shy of the CDR3 end, and the germline J gene is used to complete it. The gene calls are TRBV2 and TRBJ2-2; 8 bases align to TRBD1. Germline values: CDR1 SNHLY, CDR2 FYNNEI. The CDR3 has 15 residues. Unmatched junction bases numbered 7, after V lost 7 bases and J lost 3 bases. The CDR3 sequence is CASKKLTGDTGELFF. The DNA read from the CDR3 is TGTGCCAGCAAGAAGCTGACAGGGGACACCGGGGAG.

About this clone: The read finishes 3 residues shy of the CDR3 end, and the germline J gene is used to complete it. The V gene is TRBV29-1, the J gene TRBJ1-5; the D is unclear. The V and J ends lost 6 bases and 4 bases respectively, with 13 bases between them. This CDR3 is built from 13 residues. The germline gives CDR1 SQVTM, CDR2 ANQGSEA. The sequenced CDR3 bases are TGCAGCGTGAGGGCAACCGAGAATCAGCCC. As protein: CSVRATENQP. The whole CDR3 sequence reads CSVRATENQPQHF.

As concerns this clone: The observed sequence ends 3 residues before the CDR3 terminus, with the missing tail filled in from the germline J gene. The genes are TRBV6-1 and TRBJ1-2, with D unclear. The CDR3 is 15 amino acids. V was clipped by 1 base and J by 0 bases, with 9 bases between them. The germline gives CDR1 MNHNS, CDR2 SASEGT. The CDR3 loop is CASSEEAGPNYGYTF. The sequenced CDR3 bases are TGTGCCAGCAGTGAAGAGGCAGGTCCTAACTATGGC.

On this clone: The read ends 3 residues early relative to the CDR3; the germline J gene fills the gap. The gene calls are TRBV4-2 and TRBJ2-2, with 8 bases aligning to TRBD2. The CDR3 contains 15 residues. Germline CDR1 is LGHNA and CDR2 is YNFKEQ. V dropped 6 bases and J dropped 4; count of bases not matched to a gene: 7. CDR3: CASSLEAGVTGELFF. CDR3 bases read: TGTGCCAGCAGTCTCGAAGCGGGGGTCACCGGGGAG.

As regards this clone: The sequenced fragment ends 3 residues before the CDR3 boundary, so the rest is inferred from the germline J gene. The chain uses TRBV11-2 and TRBJ1-5, with D unresolved. From germline, CDR1 is SGHAT and CDR2 FQNNGV. The CDR3 has 13 amino acids. Deletions cut 0 bases from V and 4 bases from J, with 4 bases between. The CDR3 loop reads CASSLDRNQPQHF. The part of the CDR3 DNA that was read is TGTGCCAGCAGCTTAGACAGGAATCAGCCC.

Worth noting for this clone: The read gets to within 3 residues of the CDR3 end, and the germline J gene fills in the rest. The J gene is TRBJ2-3, the V gene TRBV29-1, with 8 bases that match TRBD1. CDR1 is SQVTM, CDR2 ANQGSEA, per germline. The CDR3 covers 13 residues. V lost 4 bases to trimming and J lost 6 bases; unmatched junction nucleotides: 6. The CDR3 region is CSVAGGSGDTQYF. The sequenced part of the CDR3 DNA is TGCAGCGTTGCAGGGGGCTCAGGGGATACG.

Regarding this clone: The sequence runs out 3 residues before the end of the CDR3; the remainder is reconstructed from the germline J gene. The V call is TRBV18, the J call TRBJ2-5; D is unresolved. The CDR3 covers 13 residues. Looked up from germline, CDR1 is KGHSH and CDR2 is LQKENI. Between the trimmed V and J ends, which lost 6 bases and 2 bases, there was a span of 10 bases. The CDR3 loop is CASSPLLQETQYF. The CDR3 DNA, read in part, is TGTGCCAGCTCCCCCCTCCTACAAGAGACC. Looking up the rest from reference TRBV18 and TRBJ2-5 gives the full variable domain: NAGVMQNPRHLVRRRGQEARLRCSPMKGHSHVYWYRQLPEEGLKFMVYLQKENIIDESGMPKERFSAEFPKEGPSILRIQQVVRGDSAAYFCASSPLLQETQYFGPGTRLLVL.

Turning to this clone: The CDR3 is cut off 3 residues early in the read; its end comes from the germline J gene. V is TRBV5-1 and J is TRBJ2-3, with 8 nucleotides matching TRBD2. J lost 1 base, V lost 4 bases, and 8 bases had no gene match. CDR3 length equals 16 residues. CDR1 and CDR2 (germline): SGHRS, YFSETQ. Here the CDR3 reads CASSPQARGGTDTQYF. CDR3 bases read: TGCGCCAGCAGCCCTCAAGCGCGGGGGGGCACAGATACG.

As concerns this clone: Sequencing ends 3 residues short of the CDR3 end; the germline J gene provides the rest. V and J are TRBV6-4 and TRBJ2-2, with 8 bases lining up with TRBD1. The CDR3 extends over 15 amino acids. The V gene end was trimmed by 6 bases and the J gene end by 6 bases; junction bases not matched to a gene: 9. CDR1 MRHNA and CDR2 SNTAGT come from the germline V gene. The CDR3 sequence is CASSYLAGGSGELFF. The sequenced CDR3 bases are TGTGCCAGCAGCTACCTGGCAGGGGGCTCCGGGGAG.

About this clone itself: The read terminates 3 residues before the CDR3 end, so the remaining end is supplied by the germline J gene. The chain employs TRBV30 and TRBJ1-5; D possibly corresponds to TRBD1 (6 bases). Germline V CDR1 and CDR2: GTSNPN, SVGIG (reference sequence). This CDR3 has 13 amino acids. The V and J ends lost 3 bases and 7 bases respectively, with 13 bases between them. The sequenced CDR3 bases are TGTGCCTGGAGCGCAGGGGAAAGACAGCCC. This codes for CAWSAGERQP. The whole CDR3 reads CAWSAGERQPQHF.

Turning to this clone: With the read ending 3 residues before the CDR3 end, the germline J gene is used to fill in that end. The chain has TRBV10-3 and TRBJ1-1, with a tentative D call TRBD1 (5 bases). Germline V lookup: CDR1 ENHRY, CDR2 SYGVKD. Trimming stripped 8 bases from V and 5 bases from J, with 18 bases between. The CDR3 sequence is 14 residues long. Partial CDR3 DNA: TGTGCCATCGGTCAAGGGGCGAGTAGTACTGAA. Protein: CAIGQGASSTE. The complete CDR3 sequence is CAIGQGASSTEAFF.

The CDR3 bases that were read are TGCGCCAGCAGCTTGGCCTTTCTAGCGGGACAGTACACAGATACG. Translated, it gives CASSLAFLAGQYTDT. The whole CDR3 reads CASSLAFLAGQYTDTQYF. The V and J genes are TRBV5-1 and TRBJ2-3; 9 positions agree with TRBD2. The observed sequence ends 3 residues before the CDR3 terminus, with the missing tail filled in from the germline J gene. With V trimmed by 0 bases and J by 2 bases, 10 bases remained unmatched. This CDR3 region has 18 residues. CDR1 SGHRS and CDR2 YFSETQ come from the germline V gene. Variable domain in full (rest from reference TRBV5-1 and TRBJ2-3): KAGVTQTPRYLIKTRGQQVTLSCSPISGHRSVSWYQQTPGQGLQFLFEYFSETQRNKGNFPGRFSGRQFSNSRSEMNVSTLELGDSALYLCASSLAFLAGQYTDTQYFGPGTRLTVL.

About this clone: Read data end 3 residues before the CDR3 end; the end is taken from the germline J gene. The V call is TRBV2, the J call TRBJ1-2; 10 bases line up with TRBD1. CDR3 length: 13 residues. Germline CDR1 is SNHLY and CDR2 is FYNNEI. V was pared by 5 bases and J by 5 bases, with 2 bases of the junction left unmatched. Incomplete CDR3 DNA: TGTGCCAGCAGTCTGGGACAGGGGTATGGC. This translates into CASSLGQGYG. The complete CDR3 sequence is CASSLGQGYGYTF.

As for this clone: Read data end 3 residues before the CDR3 end; the end is taken from the germline J gene. The chain links TRBV7-3 to TRBJ1-2; weak D call: TRBD1 (5 bases). Trimming left V 5 bases short and J 1 base short, with 20 bases between. Per germline, CDR1 SGHTA and CDR2 FQGTGA. There are 17 residues in the CDR3. The CDR3 is CASSNHVRDPFNYGYTF. The DNA read from the CDR3 is TGTGCCAGCAGCAATCATGTCAGGGATCCCTTTAACTATGGC.

Comments on this clone: The read ends 3 residues early relative to the CDR3; the germline J gene fills the gap. The J gene is TRBJ2-1, the V gene TRBV20-1; 7 positions match TRBD2. With V trimmed by 5 bases and J by 0 bases, 7 bases remained unmatched. The CDR3 length is 15 residues. Germline CDR1 is DFQATT and CDR2 is SNEGSKA (reference sequence). The part of the CDR3 DNA that was read is TGCAGTGCTCGCGGGGGACCTAGCTCCTACAATGAG. This encodes CSARGGPSSYNE. The full CDR3 protein is CSARGGPSSYNEQFF.

A remark on this clone: From the germline J gene comes the end of the CDR3, since the read stops 3 residues before it. J is TRBJ2-7 and V is TRBV10-2; D not resolved. V gave up 8 bases and J gave up 1 base, with 6 bases separating them. CDR1 and CDR2 from the germline V gene are WSHSY and SAAADI. The CDR3 is made up of 11 amino acids. The CDR3 protein is CASGQSYEQYF. The covered CDR3 bases are TGCGCCAGCGGGCAATCCTACGAG.

A remark on this clone: The read terminates 3 residues before the CDR3 end, so the remaining end is supplied by the germline J gene. The V call is TRBV20-1, the J call TRBJ2-3, with a weak D call TRBD2 (6 bases). This CDR3 spans 14 amino acids. The V and J ends lost 6 bases and 5 bases respectively, with 18 bases between them. CDR1 and CDR2 from the germline V gene are DFQATT and SNEGSKA (reference sequence). Incomplete CDR3 DNA: TGCAGTGCCGCCCTTGGAGTAGCGGAAGATACG. This codes for CSAALGVAEDT. The whole CDR3 sequence reads CSAALGVAEDTQYF.

According to its frequency, this clone is large (0.1 to 1%). The read terminates 3 residues before the CDR3 end, so the remaining end is supplied by the germline J gene. The gene calls are TRBV6-2 or TRBV6-3 and TRBJ2-2; D call uncertain. Trimming took 6 bases from V and 0 from J, leaving 11 bases between them. This CDR3 contains 15 residues. Germline lookup yields CDR1 MNHEY and CDR2 SVGEGT. The part of the CDR3 DNA that was read is TGTGCCAGCAGGCGAAGAGCCGCGAACACCGGGGAG. This translates into CASRRRAANTGE. Given in full, the CDR3 is CASRRRAANTGELFF.

On this clone itself: The read ends 3 residues shy of where the CDR3 ends; the end is completed using the germline J gene. The V call is TRBV10-3, the J call TRBJ1-2, with D unclear. The CDR3 is made up of 14 amino acids. In germline, CDR1 is ENHRY, CDR2 SYGVKD. V lost 7 bases, J lost 4 bases, and 16 bases lay in between. CDR3 region: CAITADPVRYGYTF. The sequenced part of the CDR3 DNA is TGTGCCATCACAGCGGACCCCGTGCGCTATGGC.

Concerning this clone: The CDR3 end is not reached by the read, which stops 3 residues before it; the germline J gene fills it in. V usage is TRBV6-2 or TRBV6-3 and J usage is TRBJ1-5; TRBD1 is a possible D gene (5 bases). Germline V gene sequence: CDR1 MNHEY, CDR2 SVGEGT. The CDR3 contains 14 residues. V lost 5 bases and J 7 bases, leaving 15 bases between the germline ends. The DNA read from the CDR3 is TGTGCCAGCAGTCAGGGTGTGGTGGGGCAGCCC. It translates to CASSQGVVGQP. The full CDR3 protein is CASSQGVVGQPQHF.

In regard to this clone: Sequencing ends 3 residues short of the CDR3 end; the germline J gene provides the rest. This chain links TRBV10-2 with TRBJ1-1; D possibly corresponds to TRBD1 (5 bases). The CDR3 has 14 residues. Deletions cut 5 bases from V and 6 bases from J, with 16 bases between. CDR1 and CDR2 (germline): WSHSY, SAAADI. CDR3 protein: CASSSSQGLAEAFF. The sequenced CDR3 bases are TGCGCCAGCAGTTCTTCCCAGGGTCTCGCTGAA.

On this clone: Compared with germline, one end of the junction differs, possibly owing to a read error. The read terminates 3 residues before the CDR3 end, so the remaining end is supplied by the germline J gene. The rearrangement uses TRBV7-7 and TRBJ2-3; TRBD2 matches at 8 bases. Germline CDR1 and CDR2: SSHAT and FNYEAQ (reference sequence). CDR3 length: 15 residues. The part of the CDR3 DNA that was read is TGTGCTAGCAGCCCCAATGGACTAGCTACAGATACG. It translates to CASSPNGLATDT. Given in full, the CDR3 is CASSPNGLATDTQYF.